A selection of T cell receptor beta chains follows, all from one sample in a study of PD-1 blockade in classical Hodgkin lymphoma. TCRdb's table, derived via immunoSEQ multiplex PCR, lists solely in-frame clones and lacks some. The repertoire includes around 19,000 clones, around 67% of them detected once, and about 24% sits in the top ten. Sequenced here: peripheral blood mononuclear cells (PBMCs), sampled before the second cycle of nivolumab. The receptors stem from a human donor with classical Hodgkin lymphoma. CDR3s include the opening cysteine and the closing phenylalanine or tryptophan. A D gene is named only where the DNA matches it firmly. Clone size is not always given. Where it is, it says once, few, many or a class for expanded clones.

abundance | d_gene | j_gene | v_gene | CDR3nt | CDR3aa
. | . | TRBJ2-1 | TRBV11-2 | TGTGCCAGCAGCTTAGATCCGATGGGGGGATCCTACAATGAGCAGTTCTTC | CASSLDPMGGSYNEQFF
. | TRBD2 | TRBJ2-1 | TRBV4-2 | TGTGCCAGCAGCCAAGATCTGAGCGGGAGTTTCAATGAGCAGTTCTTC | CASSQDLSGSFNEQFF
few | . | TRBJ1-1 | TRBV30 | TGTGCCTGGGGATTCACTGAAGCTTTCTTT | CAWGFTEAFF
. | TRBD2 | TRBJ2-7 | TRBV5-4 | TGTGCCAGCAGCTTGGCCATCAGCGGGATCTCCTACGAGCAGTACTTC | CASSLAISGISYEQYF
once | . | TRBJ2-1 | TRBV5-1 | TGCGCCAGCAGCTTACCAGGGGACAATGAGCAGTTCTTC | CASSLPGDNEQFF
. | . | TRBJ2-6 | TRBV28 | TGTGCCGCCTACGGAGGGATGTCTGGGGCCAACGTCCTGACTTTC | CAAYGGMSGANVLTF
. | TRBD1 | TRBJ2-7 | TRBV28 | TGTGCCAGCAGTTTAATTCCTGACAGGGACTACGAGCAGTACTTC | CASSLIPDRDYEQYF
. | . | TRBJ1-5 | TRBV4-1 | TGCGCCAGCAGCGGATGGCTTAGAGGCAATCAGCCCCAGCATTTT | CASSGWLRGNQPQHF
. | . | TRBJ1-4 | TRBV19 | TGTGCCAGTAGTCCCCGTCGACAAGTTCTTAGTGAAAAACTGTTTTTT | CASSPRRQVLSEKLFF
once | TRBD1 | TRBJ2-2 | TRBV18 | TGTGCCAGCTCACCACTACCGGGACAGGGCACCGGGGAGCTGTTTTTT | CASSPLPGQGTGELFF
. | . | TRBJ2-1 | TRBV5-1 | TGCGCCAGCAGCCCGGGACAAGATTACTACAATGAGCAGTTCTTC | CASSPGQDYYNEQFF
once | . | TRBJ1-2 | TRBV19 | TGTGCCAGTAGTCACAGCTATGGCTACACCTTC | CASSHSYGYTF
. | . | TRBJ1-5 | TRBV7-9 | TGTGCCAGCAGCACTGGACTCGCTAATCAGCCCCAGCATTTT | CASSTGLANQPQHF
. | . | TRBJ1-1 | TRBV5-5 | TGTGCCAGCAGCTTAGAGGGCTTGATTACTGAAGCTTTCTTT | CASSLEGLITEAFF
. | . | TRBJ2-2 | TRBV15 | TGTGCCACCAGCAGAGGTGACGCGGACGGGGAGCTGTTTTTT | CATSRGDADGELFF
few | . | TRBJ1-1 | TRBV2 | TGTGCCAGCGGCGTGAACACTGAAGCTTTCTTT | CASGVNTEAFF
. | TRBD2 | TRBJ2-7 | TRBV5-1 | TGCGCCAGCAGCGCCGGACTAGCGGCCTCCTACGAGCAGTACTTC | CASSAGLAASYEQYF
. | TRBD2 | TRBJ2-4 | TRBV6-6 | TGTGCCAGCAGTTACATAGCGGGAGCGGACATTCAGTACTTC | CASSYIAGADIQYF
. | . | TRBJ2-3 | TRBV10-3 | TGTGCCATCAGTGAGAGGCTGGGCACAGATACGCAGTATTTT | CAISERLGTDTQYF
. | TRBD2 | TRBJ2-7 | TRBV7-9 | TGTGCCAGCAGCTTAGCGCGGACTAGCGGGAGCTTCGAGCAGTACTTC | CASSLARTSGSFEQYF
few | . | TRBJ1-2 | TRBV9 | TGTGCCAGCAGACGGGACTCCATCTATGGCTACACCTTC | CASRRDSIYGYTF
. | . | TRBJ1-1 | TRBV5-1 | TGCGCCAGCAGCGCATACAGGTTGAACACTGAAGCTTTCTTT | CASSAYRLNTEAFF
few | . | TRBJ2-7 | TRBV11-2 | TGTGCCATCCCCCTAAGGGCAGGGGCCTCCTCCTACGAGCAGTACTTC | CAIPLRAGASSYEQYF
few | . | TRBJ2-7 | TRBV27 | TGTGCCAGCAGTCCCTCAATTTACCCCTACGAGCAGTACTTC | CASSPSIYPYEQYF
. | TRBD1 | TRBJ1-4 | TRBV5-1 | TGCGCCAGCAGCTTGGGGATGACAGGGGGAAGTGAAAAACTGTTTTTT | CASSLGMTGGSEKLFF
. | TRBD2 | TRBJ2-5 | TRBV5-1 | TGCGCCAGCAGCCGCGGCGGGAGTAGCTTGGAGACCCAGTACTTC | CASSRGGSSLETQYF
few | TRBD1 | TRBJ2-7 | TRBV19 | TGTGCCAGTAGTACAAACCAGGGGGCCTTCGAGCAGTACTTC | CASSTNQGAFEQYF
. | . | TRBJ2-7 | TRBV10-2 | TGCGCCAGCAGTGAGTCATGGGGTGGGAGCGGCGAGCAGTACTTC | CASSESWGGSGEQYF
. | . | TRBJ1-2 | TRBV28 | TGTGCCAGCAGTTCTCGGGATGGCTACACCTTC | CASSSRDGYTF
. | . | TRBJ2-7 | TRBV6-5 | TGTGCCAGCACCCAGAGTAGGATCCACCACGAGCAGTACTTC | CASTQSRIHHEQYF
. | TRBD1 | TRBJ2-2 | TRBV27 | TGTGCCAGCAGTTTATCGGGACAGGGGAGGCCCGGGGAGCTGTTTTTT | CASSLSGQGRPGELFF
. | . | TRBJ2-7 | TRBV6-5 | TGTGCCAGCACTGACGGATACTACGAGCAGTACTTC | CASTDGYYEQYF
once | . | TRBJ2-7 | TRBV19 | TGTGCCAGTACCCTGCGGTGGGCAGGGAGAAACGAGCAGTACTTC | CASTLRWAGRNEQYF
. | TRBD2 | TRBJ2-7 | TRBV14 | TGTGCCAGCAGCTTCGGGACTACCTACGAGCAGTACTTC | CASSFGTTYEQYF
. | . | TRBJ2-7 | TRBV10-3 | TGTGCCATCAGAGGCGTGGGGGAAACAGCCTACGAGCAGTACTTC | CAIRGVGETAYEQYF
. | TRBD2 | TRBJ2-5 | TRBV15 | TGTGCCACCAGCAGAGCACAGGGTTGGGCGGGAGGGCCAGGGAGGAAAGAGACCCAGTACTTC | CATSRAQGWAGGPGRKETQYF
. | . | TRBJ1-2 | TRBV19 | TGTGCCAGTAGTATAGATCTGAGAGGAACCTATGGCTACACCTTC | CASSIDLRGTYGYTF
. | TRBD2 | TRBJ2-2 | TRBV6-7 | TGTGCCAGCAGTTACCCGCGGACTAGCGGGAGAGGTCAGAAAACCGGGGAGCTGTTTTTT | CASSYPRTSGRGQKTGELFF
. | . | TRBJ2-7 | TRBV18 | TGTGCCAGCTCACTCCAACCCTACGAGCAGTACTTC | CASSLQPYEQYF
. | . | TRBJ2-7 | TRBV7-6 | TGTGCCAGCAGCTCCATCCCCGGGAAGAGCTCCTACGAGCAGTACTTC | CASSSIPGKSSYEQYF
. | TRBD1 | TRBJ1-2 | TRBV5-4 | TGTGCCAGCAGCTTCGGACAGGAGCCCTATGGCTACACCTTC | CASSFGQEPYGYTF
few | TRBD1 | TRBJ1-2 | TRBV27 | TGTGCCAGCAGTTTAGGCTCAGGGGGCTTCTATGGCTACACCTTC | CASSLGSGGFYGYTF
few | TRBD1 | TRBJ2-1 | TRBV11-1 | TGTGCCAGCAGCTTCCCCGGGACAGGGACGAATGAGCAGTTCTTC | CASSFPGTGTNEQFF
few | . | TRBJ2-2 | TRBV27 | TGTGCCAGCAGTTGGGGGGACACGACCGGGGAGCTGTTTTTT | CASSWGDTTGELFF
. | . | TRBJ2-5 | TRBV18 | TGTGCCAGCTCACCGCCGACAGGCCTGGGGACCCAGTACTTC | CASSPPTGLGTQYF
. | . | TRBJ2-7 | TRBV21-1 | TGTGCCAGCAGCAACCCGATTCTAGCGGGAGTATCCTACGAGCAGTACTTC | CASSNPILAGVSYEQYF
. | TRBD2 | TRBJ2-1 | TRBV5-5 | TGTGCCAGCAGCGGGTGGACTAGCGGGAGTTCAGGCAATGAGCAGTTCTTC | CASSGWTSGSSGNEQFF
. | . | TRBJ2-2 | TRBV28 | TGTGCCAGCAGTTTATGGGCCCGATCCACCGGGGAGCTGTTTTTT | CASSLWARSTGELFF
few | . | TRBJ2-3 | TRBV7-6 | TGTGCCAGCAGCTTAGCCCGGATGAGCACAGATACGCAGTATTTT | CASSLARMSTDTQYF
. | TRBD2 | TRBJ2-7 | TRBV28 | TGTGCCAGTTCCGGGACTAGCGGGATGAACGAGCAGTACTTC | CASSGTSGMNEQYF
. | TRBD2 | TRBJ2-1 | TRBV27 | TGTGCCAGCAGTCTACGGACTAGCGGGAGTACGTCCTACAATGAGCAGTTCTTC | CASSLRTSGSTSYNEQFF
. | . | TRBJ2-5 | TRBV7-9 | TGTGCCAGCAGCTTTCCAGGAGTAGAAAAGACCCAGTACTTC | CASSFPGVEKTQYF
. | . | TRBJ2-7 | TRBV5-4 | TGTGCCAGCAGCTTTACCCCGCCGCCTCCCTACGAGCAGTACTTC | CASSFTPPPPYEQYF
. | . | TRBJ1-2 | TRBV7-9 | TGTGCCAGCAGCTCGGCAGGCTCCGGGGTTCTCTATGGCTACACCTTC | CASSSAGSGVLYGYTF
. | TRBD1 | TRBJ2-1 | TRBV19 | TGTGCCAGTAGTCCGGTAAACAGGGGTGGTCCCTACAATGAGCAGTTCTTC | CASSPVNRGGPYNEQFF
. | TRBD2 | TRBJ2-1 | TRBV19 | TGTGCCAGTAGTATTATAGCGGGAGGGATCTACAATGAGCAGTTCTTC | CASSIIAGGIYNEQFF
. | . | TRBJ2-3 | TRBV9 | TGTGCCAGCAGGGATACATCTAGACCTACAGATACGCAGTATTTT | CASRDTSRPTDTQYF
. | TRBD2 | TRBJ2-1 | TRBV7-6 | TGTGCCAGCAGCTTATCCAGCGGGAGCTCCTACAATGAGCAGTTCTTC | CASSLSSGSSYNEQFF
. | TRBD1 | TRBJ2-3 | TRBV6-5 | TGTGCCAGCAGTTGGGGGACAGGGGGTTCGGCAGATACGCAGTATTTT | CASSWGTGGSADTQYF
. | . | TRBJ2-3 | TRBV10-2 | TGCGCCAGCAGTGAGCTCAGCGGCCGCACAGATACGCAGTATTTT | CASSELSGRTDTQYF